This T cell receptor beta chain was found in a study of blood T cell repertoires in COVID-19. Whole-study context: Researchers got acute and convalescent COVID-19 samples from the United States, Italy and Spain. Sources were T cells, B-cell-depleted T cells, or PBMCs; the material itself was cDNA or gDNA.

Original methodology: Nucleated cell counts were estimated from reference gene primer amplification. Clones were sequenced by immunoSEQ multiplex PCR, and TCRdb holds only the in-frame ones, with some missing. Clone size and V and J calls were adopted from that table, with D and trimming inferred from the DNA. The sample carries around 300,000 clones, more than 75% recorded once. This CDR3 region has 15 residues. Per germline, CDR1 SGHTA and CDR2 FQGTGA. Trimming removed 4 bases from V and 4 bases from J, with 11 bases in between. The sample comprised peripheral blood. The chain carries TRBV7-3 and TRBJ2-6; TRBD1 might be the D (6 bases). The TCR was taken from a man in his forties or fifties with active or convalescent COVID-19. The CDR3 nucleotides read TGTGCCAGCAGCTACGGACAGCCCGGGGCCAACGTCCTGACTTTC. Translation: CASSYGQPGANVLTF.